The rows below give T cell receptor beta chains drawn from one sample of a study of cytomegalovirus exposure and HLA in healthy donors. Data came from immunoSEQ multiplex PCR; TCRdb stores just in-frame clones and leaves some out. In the table there are about 170,000 clones, approximately 80% of which are singletons. The sequenced material came from PBMCs. The receptors derive from a female donor in good health and CMV-seronegative. Both conserved end residues are part of each CDR3. D genes are given only for firm matches. Not every row has a clone size; where given, it reads once, few, many or a size class.

TGCGCCAGCAGCCCCGAGACTTTTTATGAGCAGTTCTTC	CASSPETFYEQFF	few	TRBV5-1	TRBJ2-1	NA
TGTGCCAGCAGCTTAATGGAGGGCGGGGCCACTGAAGCTTTCTTT	CASSLMEGGATEAFF	few	TRBV7-2	TRBJ1-1	NA
TGTGCCAGCTCTGGGGCCAACGGCCTGACTTTC	CASSGANGLTF	NA	TRBV7-2	TRBJ2-6	NA
TGCGCCAGCAGCCAAGATGGTGGTAGCGGGGCTACCTACGAGCAGTACTTC	CASSQDGGSGATYEQYF	once	TRBV4-1	TRBJ2-7	TRBD2
TGTGCCTGGATTCGGCCAGGAGAGGGACAGGGCAAAGGAGAGACCCAGTACTTC	CAWIRPGEGQGKGETQYF	NA	TRBV30	TRBJ2-5	TRBD1
TGTGCCAGCAGTACTCAGGGGTTGGCGAACACTGAAGCTTTCTTT	CASSTQGLANTEAFF	NA	TRBV6-1	TRBJ1-1	NA
TGTGCCAGCGGGCAGCGGAGGCAGTATTTT	CASGQRRQYF	NA	TRBV27	TRBJ2-3	NA
TGTGCCAGCAGCACGGGACTAGCCAACACCGGGGAGCTGTTTTTT	CASSTGLANTGELFF	NA	TRBV6-5	TRBJ2-2	TRBD2
TGTGCCAGCAGCTCCGGGACAGGGCCCTCCTACGAGCAGTACTTC	CASSSGTGPSYEQYF	NA	TRBV5-6	TRBJ2-7	TRBD1
TGCGCCAGCAGCCAAGATTTCGCTGGCTCTAGCGAGCAGTACTTC	CASSQDFAGSSEQYF	NA	TRBV4-3	TRBJ2-7	NA
TGTGCCAGCAGCTTAGCGCCCGGGGACAACTCTGGAAACACCATATATTTT	CASSLAPGDNSGNTIYF	NA	TRBV7-6	TRBJ1-3	NA
TGCGCCAGCAGCTTGGAGGGCAGGGGAGGGACAGATACGCAGTATTTT	CASSLEGRGGTDTQYF	NA	TRBV5-1	TRBJ2-3	NA
TGTGCCAGCAGCTTAGGGTTCGGTCAGCCCCAGCATTTT	CASSLGFGQPQHF	NA	TRBV7-9	TRBJ1-5	NA
TGTGCCAGCAGCTACTCTCGGACAGGGGAAGGCACGCAGTATTTT	CASSYSRTGEGTQYF	NA	TRBV7-2	TRBJ2-3	TRBD1
TGTGCCAGCAGTGCAGGACTAGCGGGGATATACGAGCAGTACTTC	CASSAGLAGIYEQYF	NA	TRBV25-1	TRBJ2-7	TRBD2
TGTGCCAGCTCCGCAAGGGGGGGAAGGTACGAGCAGTACTTC	CASSARGGRYEQYF	NA	TRBV18	TRBJ2-7	NA
TGTGCCAGCAGCTTGGACAGGGAGTTTGGTTCACCCCTCCACTTT	CASSLDREFGSPLHF	NA	TRBV7-9	TRBJ1-6	TRBD1
TGTGCCAGCAGTGAAGGGGGCCGGGAGGGGCGCTACGAGCAGTACTTC	CASSEGGREGRYEQYF	few	TRBV6-1	TRBJ2-7	TRBD2
TGTGCCAGCACCGTCGGGAACCAAAAGGACAATGAGCAGTTCTTC	CASTVGNQKDNEQFF	few	TRBV28	TRBJ2-1	NA
TGTGCCAGCAGCCTAGGACAGGGTAACTATGGCTACACCTTC	CASSLGQGNYGYTF	NA	TRBV7-8	TRBJ1-2	TRBD1
TGTGCCATCAGTGCTGCTAGCGGGGGAACAGATACGCAGTATTTT	CAISAASGGTDTQYF	NA	TRBV10-3	TRBJ2-3	TRBD2
TGTGCCAGCAGCTTAACACCGAACACTGAAGCTTTCTTT	CASSLTPNTEAFF	NA	TRBV5-4	TRBJ1-1	NA
TGTGCCAGCTCACCACCGCTCCTAGCGAACACCGGGGAGCTGTTTTTT	CASSPPLLANTGELFF	NA	TRBV18	TRBJ2-2	NA
TGTGCCAGCAGTTCCTCGGACTTTAGCGGTCCGTATTTT	CASSSSDFSGPYF	few	TRBV28	TRBJ2-3	NA
TGTGCCACCAGCAGAGATGGAGGTGAAAAACTGTTTTTT	CATSRDGGEKLFF	once	TRBV15	TRBJ1-4	NA
TGCAGCCCAAGGACAGGGGCGCGGTTGAGTTCGCGGTACGAGCAGTACTTC	CSPRTGARLSSRYEQYF	NA	TRBV29-1	TRBJ2-7	TRBD1
TGTGCCAGCAGTTTGGCAGGGGTAACTGGGGCCAACGGCCTGACTTTC	CASSLAGVTGANGLTF	NA	TRBV27	TRBJ2-6	NA
TGTGCCAGCAGCTCACAGGGGTCCTACGAGCAGTACTTC	CASSSQGSYEQYF	NA	TRBV5-4	TRBJ2-7	TRBD1